This is a list of T cell receptor beta chains from one sample in a study of blood T cells in healthy people across ages. TCRdb passed the 5' RACE reads through MiXCR, listing each CDR3 protein once. In the table there are about 1.4 million distinct CDR3 sequences, approximately 59% of which are singletons. Sequencing input: blood. Receptor source: a man younger than 30 in good health. CDR3s include the opening cysteine and the closing phenylalanine or tryptophan. The order of the fields is D gene, V gene, J gene, clone size, CDR3 protein, CDR3 DNA. A D gene is named only where the DNA matches it firmly. Expanded clones get a size class; other rows say once, few or many, or leave the size out.

>-|TRBV10-1|TRBJ2-1|-
CASSELTGRGEQFF
TGCGCCAGCAGTGAGTTGACGGGAAGGGGTGAGCAGTTCTTC
>TRBD1|TRBV7-9|TRBJ2-5|-
CASSPTTGAETQYF
TGTGCCAGCAGCCCCACGACAGGGGCTGAGACCCAGTACTTC
>TRBD2|TRBV11-2|TRBJ2-1|-
CASLSLAGAPSSYNEQFF
TGTGCCAGCCTCTCGCTAGCGGGGGCCCCGAGCTCCTACAATGAGCAGTTCTTC
>TRBD1|TRBV7-6|TRBJ2-7|-
CASSLVPPGQGSYEQYF
TGTGCCAGCAGCTTAGTTCCCCCGGGACAGGGGTCCTACGAGCAGTACTTC
>TRBD2|TRBV20-1|TRBJ2-7|few
CSAREISGRNFYEQYF
TGCAGTGCTAGAGAAATCAGCGGGAGGAATTTCTACGAGCAGTACTTC
>TRBD1|TRBV20-1|TRBJ2-5|-
CSASDDRGQETQYF
TGCAGTGCTAGTGATGACAGGGGCCAAGAGACCCAGTACTTC
>-|TRBV27|TRBJ2-5|few
CASRRRVSETQYF
TGTGCCAGCAGACGGAGGGTCTCGGAGACCCAGTACTTC
>-|TRBV12-3/TRBV12-4|TRBJ1-3|-
CASSLRGTIYF
TGTGCCAGCAGTTTGAGGGGCACCATATATTTT
>TRBD1|TRBV10-3|TRBJ2-7|few
CAISGQESYEQYF
TGTGCCATCAGCGGACAGGAGTCCTACGAGCAGTACTTC
>TRBD2|TRBV7-2|TRBJ2-3|-
CASRPPGLAGLTDTQYF
TGTGCCAGCAGACCACCGGGACTAGCGGGATTGACAGATACGCAGTATTTT
>-|TRBV6-1|TRBJ1-4|-
CASGRLGLPSGTNEKLFF
TGTGCCAGCGGTCGGCTAGGGTTACCCTCCGGGACTAATGAAAAACTGTTTTTT
>-|TRBV7-6|TRBJ2-3|few
CASSLRGESADTQYF
TGTGCCAGCAGCTTAAGGGGGGAGTCGGCAGATACGCAGTATTTT
>TRBD1|TRBV7-8|TRBJ2-7|-
CASTPTGGLYEQYF
TGTGCCAGCACTCCGACAGGGGGCTTATACGAGCAGTACTTC
>-|TRBV2|TRBJ2-7|-
CASSADMTYEQYF
TGTGCCAGCAGTGCGGACATGACCTACGAGCAGTACTTC
>-|TRBV20-1|TRBJ1-6|-
CSASPPGESPLHF
TGCAGTGCTAGCCCCCCGGGGGAATCACCCCTCCACTTT
>-|TRBV29-1|TRBJ2-2|-
CSGLSGGGGELFF
TGCAGCGGTTTATCGGGGGGCGGCGGGGAGCTGTTTTTT
>TRBD2|TRBV7-2|TRBJ2-7|-
CASSPIPPSGGYEQYF
TGTGCCAGCAGCCCCATCCCCCCTAGCGGGGGATACGAGCAGTACTTC
>-|TRBV5-6|TRBJ2-7|-
CASSWVEGTNEQYF
TGTGCCAGCAGCTGGGTAGAGGGAACAAACGAGCAGTACTTC
>-|TRBV29-1|TRBJ2-1|few
CSVEGSSGFGFF
TGCAGCGTTGAAGGTAGTTCGGGGTTTGGGTTCTTC
>-|TRBV7-2|TRBJ2-7|-
CASSVHRLYEQYF
TGTGCCAGCAGCGTACACCGACTCTACGAGCAGTACTTC